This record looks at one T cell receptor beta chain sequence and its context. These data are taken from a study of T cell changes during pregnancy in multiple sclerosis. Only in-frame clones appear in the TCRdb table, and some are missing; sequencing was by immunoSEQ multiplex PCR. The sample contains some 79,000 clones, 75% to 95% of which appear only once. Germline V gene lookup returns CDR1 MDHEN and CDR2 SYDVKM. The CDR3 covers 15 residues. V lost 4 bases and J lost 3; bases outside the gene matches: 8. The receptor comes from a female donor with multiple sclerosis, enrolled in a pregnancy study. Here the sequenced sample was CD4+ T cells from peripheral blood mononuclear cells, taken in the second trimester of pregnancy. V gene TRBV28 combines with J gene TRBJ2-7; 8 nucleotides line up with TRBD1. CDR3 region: CASSSRTGLLYEQYF. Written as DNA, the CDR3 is TGTGCCAGCAGTTCCCGGACAGGGCTACTCTACGAGCAGTACTTC. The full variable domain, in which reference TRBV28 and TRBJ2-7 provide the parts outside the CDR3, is DVKVTQSSRYLVKRTGEKVFLECVQDMDHENMFWYRQDPGLGLRLIYFSYDVKMKEKGDIPEGYSVSREKKERFSLILESASTNQTSMYLCASSSRTGLLYEQYFGPGTRLTVT.